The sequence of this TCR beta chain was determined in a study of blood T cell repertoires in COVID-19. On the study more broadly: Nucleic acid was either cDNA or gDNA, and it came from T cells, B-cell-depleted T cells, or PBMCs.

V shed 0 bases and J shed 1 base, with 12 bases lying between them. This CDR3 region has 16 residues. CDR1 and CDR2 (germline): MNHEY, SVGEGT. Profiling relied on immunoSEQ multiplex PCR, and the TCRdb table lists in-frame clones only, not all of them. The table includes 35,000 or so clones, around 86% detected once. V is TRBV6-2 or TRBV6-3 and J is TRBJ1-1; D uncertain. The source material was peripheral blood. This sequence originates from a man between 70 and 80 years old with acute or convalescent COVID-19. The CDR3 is CASSYSNDNPNTEAFF. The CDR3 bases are TGTGCCAGCAGTTACTCGAATGACAATCCGAACACTGAAGCTTTCTTT.